A single sample gave rise to the 14 T cell receptor beta chains below, sequenced in a study of long-term antiretroviral therapy in people with HIV. The authors ran the immunoSEQ assay, v3.0, at survey level. Sequenced by immunoSEQ multiplex PCR; TCRdb stores in-frame clones only, minus some. The table records 25,000 to 30,000 clones, 70% to 90% of them present only once. The sequenced sample was unsorted PBMCs, obtained 1.8 years after starting antiretroviral therapy. These TCRs come from a woman under 30 with HIV.

The gene calls are TRBV18 and TRBJ2-7, with D tentatively TRBD1 (5 bases). CDR1 is KGHSH and CDR2 is LQKENI in the germline V gene. The CDR3 loop spans 15 amino acids. Between the trimmed V and J ends, which lost 6 bases and 3 bases, there was a span of 18 bases. The CDR3 nucleotides are TGTGCCAGCTCTCCGGGTGGGCAGGGATACTACGAGCAGTACTTC. It yields the protein CASSPGGQGYYEQYF.

This chain uses TRBV4-3 with TRBJ2-7; D perhaps matches TRBD1 (5 bases). The length of the CDR3 is 17 residues. Per the germline V gene, CDR1 is LGHNA and CDR2 is YSLEER. Trimming removed 0 bases from V and 1 base from J, with 16 bases in between. DNA of the CDR3: TGCGCCAGCAGCCAAGATCATACAGGCTCCCCTTCCTACGAGCAGTACTTC. It translates to CASSQDHTGSPSYEQYF.

This chain joins TRBV10-1 and TRBJ2-5; 8 bases are a match to TRBD2. V gave up 2 bases and J gave up 2 bases; unmatched junction bases: 1. In germline, CDR1 is WNHNN, CDR2 SYGVQD (reference sequence). There are 14 residues in the CDR3. This chain's CDR3 is CASSESGSQETQYF. The CDR3 DNA is TGCGCCAGCAGTGAGAGCGGGAGTCAAGAGACCCAGTACTTC.

The rearrangement uses TRBV28 and TRBJ2-7; 7 bases align to TRBD2. The germline V gene has CDR1 MDHEN and CDR2 SYDVKM. V lost 6 bases to trimming and J lost 3 bases; unmatched junction nucleotides: 11. CDR3 length equals 15 residues. The CDR3 coding sequence is TGTGCCAGCAGCCTTAGGACTAGGGGATTCTACGAGCAGTACTTC. It codes for CASSLRTRGFYEQYF.

The chain carries TRBV28 and TRBJ1-2; no reliable D call. CDR1 MDHEN and CDR2 SYDVKM come from the germline V gene. V lost 6 bases and J lost 8, with 16 bases in between. The CDR3 loop spans 13 amino acids. The CDR3 bases are TGTGCCAGCAGACCGACCCCGGAGGGAGGCTACACCTTC. It yields the protein CASRPTPEGGYTF.

This clone was seen only a few times. The rearrangement joins TRBV2 to TRBJ1-5; D gene ambiguous. Trimming removed 3 bases at V and 7 bases at J, with 13 bases between. The CDR3 contains 14 residues. The germline V gene has CDR1 SNHLY and CDR2 FYNNEI. CDR3 sequence: CASSDPRHYQPQHF. The CDR3, as DNA: TGTGCCAGCAGTGATCCGAGACATTACCAGCCCCAGCATTTT.

The rearrangement joins TRBV27 to TRBJ2-1, with 10 positions matching TRBD2. Germline CDR1 reads MNHEY; CDR2 reads SMNVEV (reference sequence). The V and J ends lost 3 bases and 8 bases, in that order; junction bases with no gene match: 10. The CDR3 spans 16 residues. This CDR3 reads CASSFGSGRASHEQFF. The CDR3 DNA reads TGTGCCAGCAGTTTTGGGAGCGGGAGGGCCTCCCATGAGCAGTTCTTC.

The rearrangement joins TRBV23-1 to TRBJ1-1, with TRBD1 identical over 7 bases. TRBV23-1 is labeled an ORF, and its function is uncertain. CDR3 length: 17 amino acids. Trimming cost V 6 bases and J 0 bases; bases outside gene matches: 13. CDR3 DNA sequence: TGCGCCAGCAGATGGTACAGGGGCGCCTTCATGAACACTGAAGCTTTCTTT. Protein sequence: CASRWYRGAFMNTEAFF.

The chain joins TRBV5-6 to TRBJ2-7; D possibly uses TRBD1 or TRBD2 (5 bases each). Between the trimmed V and J ends, which lost 0 bases and 5 bases, there was a span of 12 bases. CDR3 size: 14 residues. Germline CDR1 and CDR2: SGHDT and YYEEEE. The CDR3 sequence is CASSLAGRDHEQYF. In DNA form, the CDR3 reads TGTGCCAGCAGCTTGGCTGGAAGGGACCACGAGCAGTACTTC.

This chain links TRBV27 with TRBJ2-1, with a possible D match to TRBD1 (6 bases). Germline CDR1 reads MNHEY; CDR2 reads SMNVEV (reference sequence). Deletions cut 5 bases from V and 5 bases from J, with 10 bases between. The CDR3 extends over 13 amino acids. The CDR3 region is CASSTGINNEQFF. As DNA, the CDR3 is TGTGCCAGCAGTACAGGGATAAACAATGAGCAGTTCTTC.

This chain links TRBV5-1 with TRBJ1-4; tentative D call: TRBD1 (6 bases). Germline lookup yields CDR1 SGHRS and CDR2 YFSETQ. Trimming pared 3 bases from V and 7 bases from J, leaving 13 bases between. The CDR3 is 14 amino acids. The CDR3 DNA reads TGCGCCAGCAGCTCCTCAGGGGAGGTTGAAAAACTGTTTTTT. Its translation: CASSSSGEVEKLFF.

J is TRBJ2-7 and V is TRBV6-6; no clear D gene. This CDR3 contains 13 residues. Germline V lookup: CDR1 MNHNY, CDR2 SVGAGI (reference sequence). V shed 8 bases and J shed 2 bases, with 13 bases lying between them. CDR3: CASVMQDTYEQYF. Written as DNA, the CDR3 is TGTGCCAGCGTGATGCAGGATACCTACGAGCAGTACTTC.

The rearrangement uses TRBV7-9 and TRBJ2-2; D is uncertain. V was trimmed by 3 bases and J by 2 bases, leaving 22 bases between them. CDR1 is SEHNR and CDR2 is FQNEAQ in the germline V gene (reference sequence). The CDR3 has 19 amino acids. The CDR3 reads CASSFPPGAPELNTGELFF. In nucleotides, the CDR3 is TGTGCCAGCAGCTTCCCCCCGGGCGCCCCAGAGCTAAACACCGGGGAGCTGTTTTTT.

CDR3 sequence reads: CASSVRQTSGRASDEQFF. CDR3 sequence (DNA): TGTGCCAGCAGCGTACGCCAGACTAGCGGGAGAGCTAGTGATGAGCAGTTCTTC. This chain uses TRBV9 with TRBJ2-1; 12 bases align to TRBD2. The CDR3 totals 18 residues. Per germline, CDR1 SGDLS and CDR2 YYNGEE. With 1 base clipped from V and 8 bases from J, the junction kept 13 bases outside the gene matches.